The 28 T cell receptor beta chains in this list originate from one sample, sequenced in a study of OX40 agonist ivuxolimab in advanced cancers. Profiling relied on immunoSEQ multiplex PCR, and the TCRdb table lists in-frame clones only, not all of them. The sample shows tens of thousands of clones, less than 90% of them seen only once. Specimen: CD4+ or CD8+ T cells sorted from blood, collected in a trial of the OX40 agonist ivuxolimab. The receptors were gathered from an adult with an advanced solid tumor such as melanoma, head and neck, liver or kidney cancer.

The count of this clone is one. The chain employs TRBV9 and TRBJ1-3; maybe TRBD1 (5 bases). Germline CDR1 reads SGDLS; CDR2 reads YYNGEE. Trimming took 0 bases from V and 2 from J, leaving 6 bases between them. CDR3 length: 14 amino acids. CDR3 DNA: TGTGCCAGCAGCGTAGCGGGGGCTGGAAACACCATATATTTT. Protein sequence: CASSVAGAGNTIYF.

This clone is a singleton in its sample. The junction shows a germline mismatch at one end, possibly a read error. The sample has other DNA sequences that encode this CDR3 too. The J gene is TRBJ1-5, the V gene TRBV5-3, with a weak D call TRBD1 (5 bases). TRBV5-3 has ORF status, its function being uncertain. The CDR3 consists of 14 residues. Here the CDR3 reads CARSWKGTDQPQHF. The CDR3 region has the DNA TGCGCCAGAAGCTGGAAGGGGACGGACCAGCCCCAGCATTTT.

The chain links TRBV18 to TRBJ2-5; TRBD2 agrees at 8 bases. The germline V gene encodes CDR1 KGHSH and CDR2 LQKENI. The CDR3 contains 15 residues. J lost 1 base, V lost 6 bases, and 7 bases had no gene match. In nucleotides, the CDR3 is TGTGCCAGCTCTCCCAGCGGGGGTACCCAAGAGACCCAGTACTTC. Its protein is CASSPSGGTQETQYF.

CDR3 loop: CASSRDRYNEQFF. The CDR3 DNA is TGTGCCAGCAGTCGCGACAGGTACAATGAGCAGTTCTTC. This chain uses TRBV2 with TRBJ2-1; D possibly corresponds to TRBD1 (6 bases). Germline V gives CDR1 SNHLY, CDR2 FYNNEI. Between the trimmed V and J ends, which lost 5 bases and 4 bases, there was a span of 9 bases. This CDR3 is 13 amino acids long.

This clone has more than one count but fewer than ten. The gene calls are TRBV4-1 and TRBJ1-6; D is perhaps TRBD1 (5 bases). Germline assignment: CDR1 MGHRA and CDR2 YSYEKL. CDR3 size: 17 residues. Trimming pared 0 bases from V and 7 bases from J, leaving 16 bases between. The CDR3 nucleotides are TGCGCCAGCAGCCAAGATCCTCGACAGACACTCAATTCACCCCTCCACTTT. The encoded protein is CASSQDPRQTLNSPLHF.

The chain combines TRBV19 with TRBJ1-1, with TRBD1 as a possible D gene (5 bases). There are 15 residues in the CDR3. V was clipped by 7 bases and J by 5 bases, with 20 bases between them. The germline CDR1 and CDR2 sequences are LNHDA and SQIVND (reference sequence). The CDR3 bases are TGTGCCAGTACCCTATGGGCAGGGTGGGGGACTGAAGCTTTCTTT. It translates to CASTLWAGWGTEAFF.

This chain joins TRBV7-6 and TRBJ2-2, with TRBD1 matching 7 bases. The V gene's germline CDR1 is SGHVS and CDR2 FNYEAQ. With 5 bases clipped from V and 4 bases from J, the junction kept 4 bases outside the gene matches. The CDR3 contains 14 residues. This CDR3 is CASSPRQGTGELFF. The CDR3 DNA reads as TGTGCCAGCAGCCCGAGACAGGGCACCGGGGAGCTGTTTTTT. The complete variable domain, with remaining parts taken from reference TRBV7-6 and TRBJ2-2, reads GAGVSQSPRYKVTKRGQDVALRCDPISGHVSLYWYRQALGQGPEFLTYFNYEAQQDKSGLPNDRFSAERPEGSISTLTIQRTEQRDSAMYRCASSPRQGTGELFFGEGSRLTVL.

This clone was observed a few times. The chain has TRBV7-6 and TRBJ1-2, with D possibly being TRBD1 (6 bases). CDR1 and CDR2 from the germline V gene are SGHVS and FNYEAQ. V was trimmed by 5 bases and J by 8 bases, leaving 15 bases between them. The CDR3 runs 13 residues. The CDR3 loop is CASSPIQGHGYTF. The CDR3 bases are TGTGCCAGCAGCCCAATACAGGGTCACGGCTACACCTTC.

This sequence joins TRBV4-2 and TRBJ2-3; possibly TRBD2 for D (6 bases). In germline, CDR1 is LGHNA, CDR2 YNFKEQ. CDR3 length: 19 residues. V was cut by 4 bases and J by 2 bases, with 25 bases left in between. The CDR3 is CASSPWRGVRRASTDTQYF. The CDR3 bases are TGTGCCAGCAGCCCCTGGCGGGGCGTGAGAAGGGCGTCCACAGATACGCAGTATTTT.

The V call is TRBV10-3, the J call TRBJ2-7; TRBD2 matches 14 bases. The CDR3 consists of 16 residues. Germline CDR1 ENHRY, CDR2 SYGVKD. The junction had 5 bases not matched to a gene; V was cut back by 2 bases and J by 5 bases. The CDR3 DNA follows: TGTGCCATCAGTGAGGCCGGGACTAGCGGGAGAAACGAGCAGTACTTC. Residues: CAISEAGTSGRNEQYF.

The chain carries TRBV11-2 and TRBJ1-5, with a possible D match to TRBD1 (6 bases). The CDR3 length is 15 residues. The germline V and J ends were trimmed by 1 base and 5 bases, with 12 bases remaining between them. Germline V lookup: CDR1 SGHAT, CDR2 FQNNGV. CDR3 in DNA: TGTGCCAGCAGCTTAGGTCCAGGGGCTCATCAGCCCCAGCATTTT. This sequence encodes CASSLGPGAHQPQHF. The full variable domain, in which reference TRBV11-2 and TRBJ1-5 provide the parts outside the CDR3, is EAGVAQSPRYKIIEKRQSVAFWCNPISGHATLYWYQQILGQGPKLLIQFQNNGVVDDSQLPKDRFSAERLKGVDSTLKIQPAKLEDSAVYLCASSLGPGAHQPQHFGDGTRLSIL.

V gene TRBV7-9 combines with J gene TRBJ1-2; D is undetermined. CDR3 length equals 11 residues. CDR1 and CDR2 (germline): SEHNR, FQNEAQ (reference sequence). Trimming removed 5 bases at V and 4 bases at J, with 5 bases between. The CDR3 nucleotides read TGTGCCAGCAGCCAAAGCTATGGCTACACCTTC. Its protein product is CASSQSYGYTF.

This chain connects TRBV5-1 to TRBJ2-2; perhaps D is TRBD1 or TRBD2 (5 bases each). CDR1 is SGHRS, CDR2 YFSETQ, per germline. The CDR3 spans 17 residues. V lost 2 bases and J 4 bases, leaving 18 bases between the germline ends. This CDR3 is CASSFDGGEAGTGELFF. CDR3 in DNA: TGCGCCAGCAGCTTCGATGGGGGAGAGGCTGGCACCGGGGAGCTGTTTTTT. The whole variable domain, remainder taken from reference TRBV5-1 and TRBJ2-2, is KAGVTQTPRYLIKTRGQQVTLSCSPISGHRSVSWYQQTPGQGLQFLFEYFSETQRNKGNFPGRFSGRQFSNSRSEMNVSTLELGDSALYLCASSFDGGEAGTGELFFGEGSRLTVL.

The CDR3: CASSEAGLLSEQYF. The CDR3, as DNA: TGTGCCAGCAGTGAGGCAGGTCTATTGTCCGAGCAGTACTTC. The rearrangement uses TRBV28 and TRBJ2-7; D call uncertain. V was trimmed by 5 bases and J by 6 bases, leaving 17 bases between them. This CDR3 comprises 14 residues. CDR1 MDHEN and CDR2 SYDVKM come from the germline V gene.

The gene calls are TRBV19 and TRBJ1-4; the D gene is possibly TRBD1 (6 bases). Trimming shortened V by 7 bases and J by 1 base, and 13 bases separated the two germline ends. The germline V gene encodes CDR1 LNHDA and CDR2 SQIVND (reference sequence). The CDR3 has 15 amino acids. The CDR3: CASMSQGETNEKLFF. The CDR3 region has the DNA TGTGCCAGTATGTCACAGGGTGAAACTAATGAAAAACTGTTTTTT.

The chain couples TRBV5-6 to TRBJ1-2; D not certain. The CDR3 is 13 residues long. The V end lost 3 bases, the J end lost 7 bases, and 13 bases lay between the germline ends. Germline loops: CDR1 SGHDT, CDR2 YYEEEE. The CDR3 loop reads CASSSDRLAGYTF. The CDR3 bases are TGTGCCAGCAGCTCCGACCGGCTGGCTGGCTACACCTTC.

The chain joins TRBV2 to TRBJ2-1; D may be TRBD2 (6 bases). The length of the CDR3 is 12 residues. V dropped 4 bases and J dropped 10 bases, with 11 bases sitting between them. Germline V gene sequence: CDR1 SNHLY, CDR2 FYNNEI. CDR3 protein: CASSGTAGEQFF. The CDR3 DNA is TGTGCCAGCAGTGGTACAGCGGGCGAGCAGTTCTTC.

This chain links TRBV7-2 with TRBJ2-6; D uncertain. CDR1 and CDR2 from the germline V gene are SGHTA and FQGNSA. V was trimmed by 1 base and J by 12 bases, leaving 7 bases between them. This CDR3 is 12 amino acids long. The CDR3 nucleotides read TGTGCCAGCAGCTTAGGGCGGAGCGTCCTGACTTTC. Its protein is CASSLGRSVLTF.

The V gene is TRBV5-4, the J gene TRBJ1-1; the D is unclear. The CDR3 has 13 amino acids. Trimming removed 4 bases at V and 0 bases at J, with 7 bases between. CDR1 SGHNT and CDR2 YYREEE come from the germline V gene (reference sequence). As DNA, the CDR3 is TGTGCCAGCAGCCCTGGGGTGAACACTGAAGCTTTCTTT. Encoded protein: CASSPGVNTEAFF.

This chain connects TRBV27 to TRBJ2-7; no definite D call. The CDR3 totals 11 residues. Trimming took off 6 bases at V and 3 bases at J, with 6 bases between the two ends. Germline CDR1 MNHEY, CDR2 SMNVEV (reference sequence). CDR3 nucleotides: TGTGCCAGCAGCGACTTCTACGAGCAGTACTTC. Translating gives CASSDFYEQYF.

The chain has TRBV7-2 and TRBJ1-1, with D perhaps TRBD1 (6 bases). V was shortened by 2 bases and J by 1 base, with 8 bases between the two germline ends. The CDR3 is made up of 14 amino acids. Germline V gene lookup returns CDR1 SGHTA and CDR2 FQGNSA. CDR3 in DNA: TGTGCCAGCAGCTTATTCAGGGGGAACACTGAAGCTTTCTTT. It translates to CASSLFRGNTEAFF.

This sequence joins TRBV5-4 and TRBJ1-5; D remains unclear. V was cut by 2 bases and J by 4 bases, with 7 bases left in between. The CDR3 is 13 residues long. Germline V gene sequence: CDR1 SGHNT, CDR2 YYREEE (reference sequence). The CDR3 protein is CASSFDRNQPQHF. In nucleotides, the CDR3 is TGTGCCAGCAGCTTTGATCGGAATCAGCCCCAGCATTTT.

The chain recombines TRBV5-1 with TRBJ2-3; D gene ambiguous. This CDR3 is 16 amino acids long. V lost 2 bases to trimming and J lost 6 bases, with 19 bases between them. From germline, CDR1 is SGHRS and CDR2 YFSETQ. The CDR3 sequence: CASSLMSITPEDTQYF. The CDR3 DNA reads TGCGCCAGCAGCTTAATGTCCATAACCCCAGAGGATACGCAGTATTTT. The full variable domain, its missing parts supplied by reference TRBV5-1 and TRBJ2-3, is KAGVTQTPRYLIKTRGQQVTLSCSPISGHRSVSWYQQTPGQGLQFLFEYFSETQRNKGNFPGRFSGRQFSNSRSEMNVSTLELGDSALYLCASSLMSITPEDTQYFGPGTRLTVL.

The rearrangement joins TRBV7-2 to TRBJ2-3; TRBD2 is a possible D gene (6 bases). Looked up from germline, CDR1 is SGHTA and CDR2 is FQGNSA. V lost 1 base, J lost 1 base, and 12 bases lay in between. The CDR3 loop spans 16 amino acids. DNA for the CDR3: TGTGCCAGCAGCTTAGTAAGGTGGGGGGGCACAGATACGCAGTATTTT. Its translation: CASSLVRWGGTDTQYF.

The rearrangement links TRBV6-6 to TRBJ1-2; a possible D gene is TRBD1 (6 bases). Trimming removed 2 bases at V and 3 bases at J, with 13 bases between. CDR3 length: 15 amino acids. The germline CDR1 and CDR2 sequences are MNHNY and SVGAGI (reference sequence). CDR3 DNA sequence: TGTGCCAGCAGTTACAGGGGGGCTGCCGACTATGGCTACACCTTC. Its translation is CASSYRGAADYGYTF.

A single count supports this clone. The chain uses TRBV27 and TRBJ2-5; D is unresolved. V was cut by 6 bases and J by 4 bases, with 9 bases left in between. In germline, CDR1 is MNHEY, CDR2 SMNVEV (reference sequence). The CDR3 has 12 amino acids. The CDR3 region has the DNA TGTGCCAGCAGCCCCGGCGGAGAGACCCAGTACTTC. The encoded protein is CASSPGGETQYF.

The CDR3 is CASSLAEGLNTEAFF. The CDR3 DNA reads TGTGCCAGCAGCTTAGCGGAGGGACTTAACACTGAAGCTTTCTTT. The V call is TRBV11-1, the J call TRBJ1-1; a possible D gene is TRBD1 (5 bases). V was shortened by 0 bases and J by 2 bases, with 10 bases between the two germline ends. The germline CDR1 and CDR2 sequences are SGHAT and FQDESV (reference sequence). The CDR3 covers 15 residues.

For this clone: The same CDR3 arises from other DNA sequences in this sample as well. The rearrangement uses TRBV4-3 and TRBJ2-2; D call uncertain. V was shortened by 6 bases and J by 7 bases, with 9 bases between the two germline ends. Looked up from germline, CDR1 is LGHNA and CDR2 is YSLEER. The CDR3 runs 12 residues. CDR3 nucleotides: TGCGCCAGCAGTCAAAGCGTCGGGGAGCTGTTTTTT. Protein product: CASSQSVGELFF.